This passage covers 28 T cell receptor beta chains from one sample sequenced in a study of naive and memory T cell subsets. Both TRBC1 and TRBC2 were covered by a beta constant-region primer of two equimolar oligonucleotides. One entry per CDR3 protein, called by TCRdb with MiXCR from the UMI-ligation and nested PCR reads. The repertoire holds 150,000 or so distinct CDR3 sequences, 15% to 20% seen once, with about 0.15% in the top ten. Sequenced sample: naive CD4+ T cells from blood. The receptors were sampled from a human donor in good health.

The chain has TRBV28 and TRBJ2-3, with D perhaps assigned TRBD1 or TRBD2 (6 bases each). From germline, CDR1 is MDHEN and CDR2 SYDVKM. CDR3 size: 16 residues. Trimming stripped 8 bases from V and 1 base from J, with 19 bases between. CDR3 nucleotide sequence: TGTGCCAGCCTCCTCGGAGGGGGATGGGGCACAGATACGCAGTATTTT. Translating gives CASLLGGGWGTDTQYF.

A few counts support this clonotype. In DNA form, the CDR3 reads TGTGCCAGCAGTTACGGGCTGTTCGATGAAGCTTTCTTT. This gives the protein CASSYGLFDEAFF. The V call is TRBV6-2 or TRBV6-3, the J call TRBJ1-1; no definite D call. The CDR3 totals 13 residues. Germline V gene data show CDR1 as MNHEY and CDR2 as SVGEGT. With 2 bases removed from V and 7 bases from J, the gap between germline ends came to 11 bases.

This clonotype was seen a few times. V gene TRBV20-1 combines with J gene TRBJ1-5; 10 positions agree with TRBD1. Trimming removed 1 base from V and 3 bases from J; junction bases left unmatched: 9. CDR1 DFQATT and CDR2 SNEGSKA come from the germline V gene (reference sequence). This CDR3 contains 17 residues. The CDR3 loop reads CSARVPGQGFVNQPQHF. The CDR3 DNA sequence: TGCAGTGCTAGAGTCCCGGGACAGGGGTTTGTCAATCAGCCCCAGCATTTT.

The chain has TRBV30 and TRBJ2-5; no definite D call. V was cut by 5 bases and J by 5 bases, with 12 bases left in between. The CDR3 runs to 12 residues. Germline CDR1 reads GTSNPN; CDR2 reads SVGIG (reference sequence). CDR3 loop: CAWGPRVETQYF. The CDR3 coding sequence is TGTGCCTGGGGTCCCCGTGTCGAGACCCAGTACTTC.

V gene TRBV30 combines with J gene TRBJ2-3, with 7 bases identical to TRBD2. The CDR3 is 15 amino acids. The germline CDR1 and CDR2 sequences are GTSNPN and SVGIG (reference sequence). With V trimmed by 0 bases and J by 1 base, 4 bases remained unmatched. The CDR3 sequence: CAWSVQTSGTDTQYF. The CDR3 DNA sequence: TGTGCCTGGAGTGTACAAACTAGCGGCACAGATACGCAGTATTTT.

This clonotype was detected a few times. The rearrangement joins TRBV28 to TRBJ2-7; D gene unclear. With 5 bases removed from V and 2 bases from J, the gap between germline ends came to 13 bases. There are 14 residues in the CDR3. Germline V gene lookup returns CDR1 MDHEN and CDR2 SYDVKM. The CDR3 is CASSINDPAYEQYF. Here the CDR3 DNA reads TGTGCCAGCAGTATCAACGATCCTGCCTACGAGCAGTACTTC.

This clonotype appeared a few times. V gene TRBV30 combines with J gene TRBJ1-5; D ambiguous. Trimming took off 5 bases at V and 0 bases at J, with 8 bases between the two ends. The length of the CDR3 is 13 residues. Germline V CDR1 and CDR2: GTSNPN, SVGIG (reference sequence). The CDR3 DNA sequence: TGTGCCTGGGGAAGATATAGCAATCAGCCCCAGCATTTT. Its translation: CAWGRYSNQPQHF.

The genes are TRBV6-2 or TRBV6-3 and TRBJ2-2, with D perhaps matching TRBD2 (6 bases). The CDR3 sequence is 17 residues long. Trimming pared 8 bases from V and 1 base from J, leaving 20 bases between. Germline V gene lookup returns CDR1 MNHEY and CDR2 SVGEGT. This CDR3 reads CASSVTRDGLNTGELFF. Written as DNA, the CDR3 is TGTGCCAGCTCCGTCACGCGGGATGGCCTGAACACCGGGGAGCTGTTTTTT.

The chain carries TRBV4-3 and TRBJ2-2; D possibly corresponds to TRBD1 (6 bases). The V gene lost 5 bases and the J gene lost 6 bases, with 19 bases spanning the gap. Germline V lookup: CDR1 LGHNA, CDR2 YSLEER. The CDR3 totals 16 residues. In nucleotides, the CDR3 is TGCGCCAGCAGCGAAGGGGGAATGGGTACCGCCGGGGAGCTGTTTTTT. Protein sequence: CASSEGGMGTAGELFF.

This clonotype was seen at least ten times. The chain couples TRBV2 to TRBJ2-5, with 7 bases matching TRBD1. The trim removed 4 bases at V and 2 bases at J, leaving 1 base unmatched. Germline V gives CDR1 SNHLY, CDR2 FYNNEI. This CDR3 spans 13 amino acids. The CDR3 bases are TGTGCCAGCAGTGGGGGACAGCAAGAGACCCAGTACTTC. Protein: CASSGGQQETQYF. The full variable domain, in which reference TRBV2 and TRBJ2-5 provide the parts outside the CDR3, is EPEVTQTPSHQVTQMGQEVILRCVPISNHLYFYWYRQILGQKVEFLVSFYNNEISEKSEIFDDQFSVERPDGSNFTLKIRSTKLEDSAMYFCASSGGQQETQYFGPGTRLLVL.

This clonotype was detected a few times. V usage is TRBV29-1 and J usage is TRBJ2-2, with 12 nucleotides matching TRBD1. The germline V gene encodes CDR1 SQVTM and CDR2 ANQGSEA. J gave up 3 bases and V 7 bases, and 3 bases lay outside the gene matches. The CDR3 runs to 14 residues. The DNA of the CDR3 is TGCAGCGCGGGACAGGGGGCTTACACCGGGGAGCTGTTTTTT. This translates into CSAGQGAYTGELFF.

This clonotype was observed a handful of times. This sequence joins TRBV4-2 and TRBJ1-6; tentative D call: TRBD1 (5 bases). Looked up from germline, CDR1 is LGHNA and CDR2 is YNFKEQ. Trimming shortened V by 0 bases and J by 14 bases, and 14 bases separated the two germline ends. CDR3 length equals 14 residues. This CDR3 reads CASSQDSDTWALHF. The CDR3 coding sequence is TGTGCCAGCAGCCAAGACTCGGACACGTGGGCCCTCCACTTT.

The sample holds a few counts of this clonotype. The CDR3 sequence is CASSQVSSNQPQHF. CDR3 nucleotide sequence: TGTGCCAGCAGCCAAGTTAGTAGCAATCAGCCCCAGCATTTT. V and J are TRBV3-1 and TRBJ1-5, with D uncertain. Trimming pared 1 base from V and 0 bases from J, leaving 4 bases between. CDR1 is LGHDT and CDR2 is YNNKEL in the germline V gene (reference sequence). This CDR3 is built from 14 residues.

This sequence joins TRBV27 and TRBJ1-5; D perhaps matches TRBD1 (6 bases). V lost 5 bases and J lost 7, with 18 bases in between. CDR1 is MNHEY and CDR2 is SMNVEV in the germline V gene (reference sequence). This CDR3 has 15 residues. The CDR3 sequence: CASSLHGGSEQPQHF. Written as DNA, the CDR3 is TGTGCCAGCAGTCTCCACGGGGGCAGTGAACAGCCCCAGCATTTT.

The CDR3 sequence: CASVGQGVSTEAFF. CDR3 coding DNA: TGTGCCAGTGTCGGACAGGGGGTGAGCACTGAAGCTTTCTTT. The chain recombines TRBV6-5 with TRBJ1-1; the match to TRBD1 covers 10 bases. After removal of 9 bases from V and 4 bases from J, the junction contained 8 bases not matched to a gene. The CDR3 has 14 amino acids. The germline V gene encodes CDR1 MNHEY and CDR2 SVGAGI.

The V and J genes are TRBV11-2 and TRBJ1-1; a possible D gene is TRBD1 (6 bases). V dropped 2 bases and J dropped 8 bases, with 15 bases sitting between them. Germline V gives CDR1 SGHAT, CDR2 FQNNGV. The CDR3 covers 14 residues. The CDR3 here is CASSLRLGAGEAFF. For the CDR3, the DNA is TGTGCCAGCAGCTTAAGATTGGGGGCGGGGGAAGCTTTCTTT.

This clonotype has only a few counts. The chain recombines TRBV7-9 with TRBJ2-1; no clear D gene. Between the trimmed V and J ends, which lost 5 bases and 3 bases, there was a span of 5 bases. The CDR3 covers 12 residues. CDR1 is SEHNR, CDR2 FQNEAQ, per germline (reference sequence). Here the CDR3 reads CASSKDYNEQFF. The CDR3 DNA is TGTGCCAGCAGCAAGGACTACAATGAGCAGTTCTTC.

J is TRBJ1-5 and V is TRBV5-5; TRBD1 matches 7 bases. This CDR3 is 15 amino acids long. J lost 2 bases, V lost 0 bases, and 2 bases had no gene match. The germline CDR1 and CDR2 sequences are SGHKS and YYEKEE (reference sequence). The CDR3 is CASSLDGQGNQPQHF. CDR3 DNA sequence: TGTGCCAGCAGCTTGGATGGACAGGGCAATCAGCCCCAGCATTTT.

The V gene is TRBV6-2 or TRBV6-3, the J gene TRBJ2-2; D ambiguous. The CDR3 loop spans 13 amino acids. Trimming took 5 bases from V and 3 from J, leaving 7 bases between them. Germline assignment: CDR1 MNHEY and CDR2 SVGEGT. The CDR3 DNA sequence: TGTGCCAGCAGTCGGACCTACACCGGGGAGCTGTTTTTT. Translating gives CASSRTYTGELFF.

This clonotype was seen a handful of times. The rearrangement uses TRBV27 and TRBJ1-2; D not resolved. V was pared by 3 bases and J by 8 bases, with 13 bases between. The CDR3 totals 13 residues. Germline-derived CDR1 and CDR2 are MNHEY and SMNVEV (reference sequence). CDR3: CASSFLEGQGYTF. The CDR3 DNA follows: TGTGCCAGCAGTTTCTTGGAGGGTCAGGGCTACACCTTC.

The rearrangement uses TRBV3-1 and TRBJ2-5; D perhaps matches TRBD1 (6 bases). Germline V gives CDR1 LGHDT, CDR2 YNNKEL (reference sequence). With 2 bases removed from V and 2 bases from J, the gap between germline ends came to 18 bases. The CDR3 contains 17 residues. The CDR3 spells CASSQPSRTVGQETQYF. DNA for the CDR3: TGTGCCAGCAGCCAACCATCCCGGACAGTAGGACAAGAGACCCAGTACTTC.

The CDR3 DNA reads as TGCGCCAGCAGCGGGGGACAGAGCTCCTACAATGAGCAGTTCTTC. It is translated as CASSGGQSSYNEQFF. The rearrangement joins TRBV5-1 to TRBJ2-1; 7 nucleotides align to TRBD1. Germline-derived CDR1 and CDR2 are SGHRS and YFSETQ. With V trimmed by 4 bases and J by 0 bases, 4 bases remained unmatched. This CDR3 spans 15 amino acids.

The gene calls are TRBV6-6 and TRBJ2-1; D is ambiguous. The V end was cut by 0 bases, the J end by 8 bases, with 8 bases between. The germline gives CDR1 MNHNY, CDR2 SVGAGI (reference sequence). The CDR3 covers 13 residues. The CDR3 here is CASSYSRQDEQFF. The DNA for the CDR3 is TGTGCCAGCAGTTACTCCCGGCAGGATGAGCAGTTCTTC.

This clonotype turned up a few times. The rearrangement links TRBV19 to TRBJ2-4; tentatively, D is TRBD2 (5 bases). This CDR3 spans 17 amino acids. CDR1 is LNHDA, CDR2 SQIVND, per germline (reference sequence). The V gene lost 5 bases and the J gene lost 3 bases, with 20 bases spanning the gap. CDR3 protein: CASSVESGRLSKNIQYF. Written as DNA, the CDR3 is TGTGCCAGTAGTGTGGAGAGCGGCCGATTAAGCAAAAACATTCAGTACTTC. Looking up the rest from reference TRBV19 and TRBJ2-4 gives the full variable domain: DGGITQSPKYLFRKEGQNVTLSCEQNLNHDAMYWYRQDPGQGLRLIYYSQIVNDFQKGDIAEGYSVSREKKESFPLTVTSAQKNPTAFYLCASSVESGRLSKNIQYFGAGTRLSVL.

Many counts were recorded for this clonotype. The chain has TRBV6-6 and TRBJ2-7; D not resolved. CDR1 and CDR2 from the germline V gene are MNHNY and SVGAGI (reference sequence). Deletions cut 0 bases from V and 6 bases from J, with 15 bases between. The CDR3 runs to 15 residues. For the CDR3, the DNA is TGTGCCAGCAGTTACTCGATACACGGCAGCCGCGAGCAGTACTTC. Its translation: CASSYSIHGSREQYF.

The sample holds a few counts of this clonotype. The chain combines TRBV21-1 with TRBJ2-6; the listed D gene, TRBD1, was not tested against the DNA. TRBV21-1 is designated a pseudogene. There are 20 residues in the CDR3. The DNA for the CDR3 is TGTGCCAGCTCAAAAATGCCCTCGACAGGGGTTGGTTCTTGGGCCAACGTCCTGACTTTC. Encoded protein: CASSKMPSTGVGSWANVLTF.

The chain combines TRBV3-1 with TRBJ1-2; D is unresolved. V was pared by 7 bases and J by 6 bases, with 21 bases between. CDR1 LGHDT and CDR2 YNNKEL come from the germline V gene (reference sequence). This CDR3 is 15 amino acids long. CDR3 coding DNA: TGTGCCAGCAACCCCCAGCCTTGGACTACACATGGCTACACCTTC. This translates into CASNPQPWTTHGYTF.

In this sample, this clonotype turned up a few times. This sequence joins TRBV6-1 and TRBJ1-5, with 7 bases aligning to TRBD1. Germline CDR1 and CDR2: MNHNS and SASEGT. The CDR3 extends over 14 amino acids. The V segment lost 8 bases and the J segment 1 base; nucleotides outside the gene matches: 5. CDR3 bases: TGTGCCAGCGCCCTGACAGGGAGCAATCAGCCCCAGCATTTT. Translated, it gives CASALTGSNQPQHF.